Below, 8 T cell receptor beta chains from the same sample are listed, as sequenced in a study of T cell clusters in autoimmune cytopenias. Multiplex touch-down PCR amplified TRB using TRB-A and TRB-B pools in one tube. From its re-call of the multiplex PCR reads, TCRdb lists each CDR3 protein once, without DNA. This table holds around 5,400 distinct CDR3 sequences. Each sample's input was around 270 ng genomic DNA, about 38,000 genome equivalents. These data also featured in a second study, about T cell repertoires in aging, cancer and after chemotherapy.

The sample was peripheral blood. These receptors were collected from a human donor in good health.

The chain carries TRBV7-9 and TRBJ1-2; TCRdb picks TRBD1, but there is no DNA to check that call. CDR1 is SEHNR, CDR2 FQNEAQ, per germline (reference sequence). The length of the CDR3 is 15 residues. The CDR3: CASSSPGQGAGGYTF.

This clonotype is classed as medium-sized by frequency. CDR3 sequence reads: CASSDGRRTYEQYF. This chain joins TRBV6-1 and TRBJ2-7. The CDR3 covers 14 residues. From germline, CDR1 is MNHNS and CDR2 SASEGT.

This chain joins TRBV4-3 and TRBJ2-1; TCRdb calls TRBD2, which cannot be checked without DNA. The CDR3 sequence is 16 residues long. Germline assignment: CDR1 LGHNA and CDR2 YSLEER. The CDR3 spells CASSQAGTRLGDEQFF.

According to its frequency, this clonotype is medium-sized. The chain carries TRBV6-2 or TRBV6-3 and TRBJ1-1; TCRdb proposes TRBD1, but this gene call is untestable without DNA. This CDR3 region has 14 residues. Germline CDR1 reads MNHEY; CDR2 reads SVGEGT. The CDR3 sequence is CASSPGGLKAEAFF.

This clonotype is identified as medium-sized from frequency. The chain joins TRBV6-2 or TRBV6-3 to TRBJ2-2; TCRdb calls TRBD1, which cannot be checked without DNA. The CDR3 has 16 residues. Germline V gene sequence: CDR1 MNHEY, CDR2 SVGEGT. Here the CDR3 reads CASRQHQVPTSGELFF.

The chain is built from TRBV5-1 and TRBJ2-2; TCRdb's D gene call, TRBD2, goes unchecked for lack of DNA. The length of the CDR3 is 16 residues. The germline V gene encodes CDR1 SGHRS and CDR2 YFSETQ. The CDR3 region is CASSSGGGGITGELFF.

V gene TRBV6-4 combines with J gene TRBJ2-1; absent DNA, TCRdb's TRBD1 call cannot be checked. The CDR3 is 16 amino acids. In germline, CDR1 is MRHNA, CDR2 SNTAGT. CDR3 protein: CASSPTPTGVKNEQFF.

The CDR3 here is CASSNSMNTEAFF. The J gene is TRBJ1-1, the V gene TRBV2. The germline V gene has CDR1 SNHLY and CDR2 FYNNEI. The CDR3 is made up of 13 amino acids.